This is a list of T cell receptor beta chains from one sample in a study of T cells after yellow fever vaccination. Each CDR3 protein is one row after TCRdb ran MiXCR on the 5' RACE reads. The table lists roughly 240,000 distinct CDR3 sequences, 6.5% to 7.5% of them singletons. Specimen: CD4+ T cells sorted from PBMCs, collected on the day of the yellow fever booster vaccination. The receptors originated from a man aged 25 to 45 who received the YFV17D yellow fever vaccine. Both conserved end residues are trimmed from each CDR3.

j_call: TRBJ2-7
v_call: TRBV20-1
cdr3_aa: SAPSGLAGVYEQY

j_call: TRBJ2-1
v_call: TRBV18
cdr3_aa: ASSPLAGKYNEQF

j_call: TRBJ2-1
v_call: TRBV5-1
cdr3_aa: ASSLVAVSQYNEQF

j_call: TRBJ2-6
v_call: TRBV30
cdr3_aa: ALMTGPGANVLT

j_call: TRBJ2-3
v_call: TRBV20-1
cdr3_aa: SASMGSTDTQY

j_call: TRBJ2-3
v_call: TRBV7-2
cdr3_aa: ASSSRQGAGDTQY

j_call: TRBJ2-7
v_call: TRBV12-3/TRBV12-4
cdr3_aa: ASRDSGSSGYEQY

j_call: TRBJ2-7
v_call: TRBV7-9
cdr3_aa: ASTFGTSGAGEQY

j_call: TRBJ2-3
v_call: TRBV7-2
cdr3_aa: ASSYRDRGDTQY

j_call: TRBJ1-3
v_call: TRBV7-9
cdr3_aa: ASSLVASGNTIY

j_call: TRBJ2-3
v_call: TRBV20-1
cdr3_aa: SVKKLAGVGDTQY

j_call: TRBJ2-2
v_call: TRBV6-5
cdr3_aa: ASSFRGLNVGELF

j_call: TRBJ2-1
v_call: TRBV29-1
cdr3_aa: SVEDGLARSYNEQF

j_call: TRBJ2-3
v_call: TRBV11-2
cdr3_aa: ASSNWTSGLSDTQY

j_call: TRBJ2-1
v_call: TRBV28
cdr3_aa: ASSPPPGELKEQF

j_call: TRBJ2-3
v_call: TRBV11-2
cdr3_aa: ASSARDRRTDTQY

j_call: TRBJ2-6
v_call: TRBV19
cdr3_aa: ASSIDPPRGSWNSGANVLT

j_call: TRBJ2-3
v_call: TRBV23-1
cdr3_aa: ASSLKSGTGIEDTQY

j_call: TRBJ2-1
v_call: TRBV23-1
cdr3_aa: ARYRREQF

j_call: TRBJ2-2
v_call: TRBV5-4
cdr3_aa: ASSAPSGVYTGELF

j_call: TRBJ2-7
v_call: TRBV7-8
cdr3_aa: ASSKGQGYEQY

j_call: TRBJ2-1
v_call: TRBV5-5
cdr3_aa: ASSPGSTSYNEQF

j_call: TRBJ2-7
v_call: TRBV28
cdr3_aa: ASSPGGTGDYEQY

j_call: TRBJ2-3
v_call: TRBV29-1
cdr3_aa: SVGREVDTQY